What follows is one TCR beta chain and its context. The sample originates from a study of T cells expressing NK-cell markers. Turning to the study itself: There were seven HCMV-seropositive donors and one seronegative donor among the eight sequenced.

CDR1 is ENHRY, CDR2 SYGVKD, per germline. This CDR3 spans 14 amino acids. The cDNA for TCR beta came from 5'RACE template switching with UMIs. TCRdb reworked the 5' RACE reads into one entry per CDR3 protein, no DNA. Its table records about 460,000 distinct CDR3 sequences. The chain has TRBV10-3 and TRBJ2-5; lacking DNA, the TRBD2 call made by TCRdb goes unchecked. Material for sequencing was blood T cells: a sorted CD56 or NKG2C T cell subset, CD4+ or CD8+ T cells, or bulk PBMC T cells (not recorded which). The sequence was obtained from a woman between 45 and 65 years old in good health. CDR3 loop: CAIGTSGAQETQYF.